What follows are 2 T cell receptor beta chains derived from one specimen sequenced in a study of blood T cell repertoires in COVID-19. Sequencing used immunoSEQ multiplex PCR; TCRdb keeps in-frame clones, though not all of them. This table holds about 180,000 clones, about 85% found once. Sequenced: peripheral blood. The receptors were gathered from a woman aged 30 to 39 with active or convalescent COVID-19.

This chain links TRBV28 with TRBJ2-1; a weak D match, TRBD1 (6 bases). V lost 5 bases and J 4 bases, leaving 18 bases between the germline ends. The CDR3 is made up of 16 amino acids. Germline CDR1 reads MDHEN; CDR2 reads SYDVKM. CDR3 DNA sequence: TGTGCCAGCAGTCCAAGACAGGACCTCAATTACAATGAGCAGTTCTTC. Translated: CASSPRQDLNYNEQFF.

The gene calls are TRBV29-1 and TRBJ1-3; 7 bases agree with TRBD1. This CDR3 contains 15 residues. Germline V lookup: CDR1 SQVTM, CDR2 ANQGSEA. The J segment lost 1 base and the V segment lost 5 bases, leaving 8 bases of the junction unmatched. In nucleotides, the CDR3 is TGCAGCGTTCGACCCGACAGGGTTTCTGGAAACACCATATATTTT. Its protein product is CSVRPDRVSGNTIYF.